These T cell receptor beta chains were read from a single sample in a study of monozygotic twins with inflammatory bowel disease. For each CDR3 protein, TCRdb gives one entry from its re-call of the 5' RACE reads, without DNA. The sample features fewer than 450,000 distinct CDR3 sequences, with 2% to 3% in its top ten. Sequencing was done on a sample of blood. The receptors originated from a human donor with ulcerative colitis or Crohn's disease, or a healthy co-twin of an affected twin (not recorded which). The CDR3 runs from the conserved cysteine through the conserved F or W.

16	TRBV6-5	TRBJ2-1	CASSYSIGSSYNEQFF
15	TRBV6-1	TRBJ2-7	CASSKREGGGYEQYF
17	TRBV4-3	TRBJ1-4	CASSQDARGLRDEKLFF
14	TRBV5-4	TRBJ1-6	CASSLLNTDSPLHF
13	TRBV2	TRBJ1-2	CASTEDGPNSDTF
15	TRBV7-9	TRBJ1-1	CASSSRTGLNTEAFF
16	TRBV5-1	TRBJ2-7	CASSSTYYTDRYEQYF
13	TRBV6-6	TRBJ2-7	CASSPPRPYEQYF
13	TRBV3-1	TRBJ2-7	CASSRLAPYEQYF
16	TRBV5-1	TRBJ2-4	CASSGGQVAPKNIQYF
13	TRBV4-3	TRBJ2-5	CASSRGAWETQYF
19	TRBV20-1	TRBJ2-1	CSARILGTSVGQGNNEQFF
13	TRBV28	TRBJ2-7	CASSLYEGIEQYF
15	TRBV3-1	TRBJ1-6	CASSQVGGVNSPLHF
13	TRBV11-2	TRBJ1-2	CASSLASNDGYTF
13	TRBV6-2/TRBV6-3	TRBJ1-1	CASSYGTGAEAFF
13	TRBV29-1	TRBJ2-7	CSVRQGQPYEQYF
11	TRBV21-1	TRBJ2-1	CASSRGDEQFF
15	TRBV4-2	TRBJ2-2	CASSQGLSETGELFF
14	TRBV10-3	TRBJ2-5	CAISPTSGRETQYF
14	TRBV5-4	TRBJ2-7	CANSRDRGRYEQYF
14	TRBV20-1	TRBJ1-2	CSASAGTAFRGYTF
16	TRBV27	TRBJ2-2	CASSLFGGPRVGELFF
11	TRBV7-2	TRBJ2-7	CASSLEREQYF
13	TRBV6-6	TRBJ2-5	CASRTPLTETQYF
15	TRBV12-3/TRBV12-4	TRBJ2-1	CASSLTGTSYNEQFF
11	TRBV7-2	TRBJ2-3	CASSPADTQYF
15	TRBV7-2	TRBJ2-2	CASSLGDTNTGELFF
15	TRBV5-1	TRBJ2-7	CASSFLTGAVYEQYF
16	TRBV6-5	TRBJ1-1	CASSSSPTGGYTEAFF
11	TRBV28	TRBJ2-3	CASSLLTPQYF
15	TRBV5-1	TRBJ2-7	CASSLGPGDTYEQYF